These T cell receptor beta chains were read from a single sample in a study of control samples from healthy donors and cancer patients. The protocol was immunoSEQ multiplex PCR, while the TCRdb copy is restricted to in-frame clones and leaves out a portion. Of 70,000 to 85,000 clones in the sample, around 91% were seen once. Sequences were obtained from blood. Every receptor here comes from a man aged 50 or older in good health. The CDR3 runs from the conserved cysteine through the conserved F or W.

v_call: TRBV6-4; j_call: TRBJ2-2; cdr3_aa: CASKPGTGGTGELFF
v_call: TRBV5-1; j_call: TRBJ2-1; cdr3_aa: CASSLGAGSYNEQFF
v_call: TRBV29-1; j_call: TRBJ2-5; cdr3_aa: CSVVVAGVKGETQYF
v_call: TRBV4-3; j_call: TRBJ1-1; cdr3_aa: CASSQDGVVEAFF
v_call: TRBV29-1; j_call: TRBJ2-6; cdr3_aa: CSVLAGTGKPGANVLTF
v_call: TRBV4-1; j_call: TRBJ2-5; cdr3_aa: CASSHRQGIQETQYF
v_call: TRBV30; j_call: TRBJ1-2; cdr3_aa: CAWRQGRSYGYTF
v_call: TRBV15; j_call: TRBJ2-5; cdr3_aa: CATSTRQGARETQYF
v_call: TRBV6-5; j_call: TRBJ2-2; cdr3_aa: CASSYSAGELFF
v_call: TRBV5-1; j_call: TRBJ1-1; cdr3_aa: CASSLGGNTEAFF
v_call: TRBV6-1; j_call: TRBJ1-4; cdr3_aa: CASRESGAATNEKLFF
v_call: TRBV12-3/TRBV12-4; j_call: TRBJ2-3; cdr3_aa: CASSASGDTQYF
v_call: TRBV6-5; j_call: TRBJ1-2; cdr3_aa: CASRKGQVGSGYTF
v_call: TRBV6-6; j_call: TRBJ2-3; cdr3_aa: CASGQGPDTQYF
v_call: TRBV10-1; j_call: TRBJ2-1; cdr3_aa: CASSEYGLAGKNEQFF
v_call: TRBV27; j_call: TRBJ1-2; cdr3_aa: CATRTGMGANYGYTF
v_call: TRBV12-5; j_call: TRBJ1-4; cdr3_aa: CASGTVRNEKLFF
v_call: TRBV27; j_call: TRBJ2-1; cdr3_aa: CASSIGGTYNEQFF
v_call: TRBV6-2/TRBV6-3; j_call: TRBJ2-7; cdr3_aa: CASSPRPGHPYEQYF
v_call: TRBV29-1; j_call: TRBJ1-5; cdr3_aa: CSVVTDSNQPQHF
v_call: TRBV7-9; j_call: TRBJ1-2; cdr3_aa: CASSFEASYGYTF
v_call: TRBV7-2; j_call: TRBJ1-1; cdr3_aa: CASSLPRTGENTEAFF
v_call: TRBV30; j_call: TRBJ2-1; cdr3_aa: CAWLDQEISYNEQFF
v_call: TRBV24-1; j_call: TRBJ2-3; cdr3_aa: CATSGGTGTDTQYF
v_call: TRBV27; j_call: TRBJ2-1; cdr3_aa: CASSLWRDSPYNEQFF
v_call: TRBV3-1/TRBV3-2; j_call: TRBJ1-3; cdr3_aa: CASSHRQGLGNTIYF
v_call: TRBV24-1; j_call: TRBJ2-3; cdr3_aa: CATSDQGPDTQYF
v_call: TRBV7-9; j_call: TRBJ2-5; cdr3_aa: CASSFGSGGVGETQYF
v_call: TRBV27; j_call: TRBJ2-5; cdr3_aa: CASSSDLGETQYF
v_call: TRBV9; j_call: TRBJ2-1; cdr3_aa: CASSFGLAGGNEQFF
v_call: TRBV30; j_call: TRBJ2-7; cdr3_aa: CAWSVRSDEQYF
v_call: TRBV27; j_call: TRBJ1-6; cdr3_aa: CASSLIPTAVNSPLHF
v_call: TRBV5-1; j_call: TRBJ2-3; cdr3_aa: CASSLAAGMRTDTQYF
v_call: TRBV7-9; j_call: TRBJ1-2; cdr3_aa: CASSFKTETYGYTF
v_call: TRBV7-9; j_call: TRBJ1-1; cdr3_aa: CASSLAGGTGGTEAFF
v_call: TRBV15; j_call: TRBJ2-5; cdr3_aa: CATSTPGTQYF
v_call: TRBV25-1; j_call: TRBJ1-5; cdr3_aa: CASSKDGLPQHF
v_call: TRBV6-5; j_call: TRBJ1-2; cdr3_aa: CASSYFERSWDGYTF
v_call: TRBV5-1; j_call: TRBJ1-1; cdr3_aa: CASSKGQHTEAFF
v_call: TRBV6-1; j_call: TRBJ2-7; cdr3_aa: CASSEAQGANYEQYF
v_call: TRBV6-2/TRBV6-3; j_call: TRBJ1-2; cdr3_aa: CASSWTGHGYTF
v_call: TRBV7-8; j_call: TRBJ1-5; cdr3_aa: CASSADTSNQPQHF
v_call: TRBV7-2; j_call: TRBJ1-2; cdr3_aa: CASSDSSLTYYGYTF
v_call: TRBV2; j_call: TRBJ1-1; cdr3_aa: CASSRGGVVNTEAFF
v_call: TRBV6-5; j_call: TRBJ1-5; cdr3_aa: CASLGMAGPQHF
v_call: TRBV24-1; j_call: TRBJ2-1; cdr3_aa: CATSESGLAGNEQFF
v_call: TRBV11-2; j_call: TRBJ1-3; cdr3_aa: CASSLQGTGGNTIYF
v_call: TRBV4-1; j_call: TRBJ2-1; cdr3_aa: CASSRYDGGYNEQFF
v_call: TRBV9; j_call: TRBJ2-5; cdr3_aa: CASSADGSAVETQYF
v_call: TRBV5-1; j_call: TRBJ2-1; cdr3_aa: CASSLGGGSSNEQFF
v_call: TRBV3-1/TRBV3-2; j_call: TRBJ1-1; cdr3_aa: CASRNINTEAFF
v_call: TRBV20-1; j_call: TRBJ2-2; cdr3_aa: CSASQGSGTGELFF
v_call: TRBV7-2; j_call: TRBJ1-1; cdr3_aa: CASSADRNTEAFF
v_call: TRBV9; j_call: TRBJ1-4; cdr3_aa: CASSVSPDREELFF
v_call: TRBV12-3/TRBV12-4; j_call: TRBJ2-5; cdr3_aa: CASSPDQGHF
v_call: TRBV6-2/TRBV6-3; j_call: TRBJ1-2; cdr3_aa: CASSLNYGYTF
v_call: TRBV24-1; j_call: TRBJ2-1; cdr3_aa: CATEKGDGGYNEQFF
v_call: TRBV7-9; j_call: TRBJ1-5; cdr3_aa: CASSFADQPQHF
v_call: TRBV19; j_call: TRBJ2-2; cdr3_aa: CASSIQSGELFF